The 16 T cell receptor beta chains in this list originate from one sample, sequenced in a study of blood T cell repertoires in COVID-19 (dated by TCRdb to the early 2020s). Library preparation used the immunoSEQ multiplex PCR assay. TCRdb obtained this table from immuneACCESS and retained in-frame rearrangements with V and J assigned. These tables miss some clones; where compared with another copy, unresolved V genes account for less than half of the shortfall, and the remainder is unexplained. Present in this sample are around 150,000 clones, less than 80% of which were seen just once. The ten biggest clones cover roughly 4.7% of the sample. Sample: peripheral blood. The source is a woman of 80 years or more with active or convalescent COVID-19.

The chain joins TRBV12-3 or TRBV12-4 to TRBJ1-4, with 8 bases matching TRBD1. The CDR3 consists of 13 residues. Unmatched junction bases numbered 8, after V lost 8 bases and J lost 9 bases. The CDR3 loop is CASHPGGAKKLFF. The CDR3 DNA reads TGTGCCAGCCATCCAGGGGGCGCAAAAAAACTGTTTTTT.

This clone was counted a few times. This same CDR3 is encoded by further DNA sequences in the sample. The chain joins TRBV19 to TRBJ2-3; no definite D call. The V and J ends lost 4 bases and 0 bases respectively, with 5 bases between them. The CDR3 covers 13 residues. CDR1 is LNHDA, CDR2 SQIVND, per germline (reference sequence). Here the CDR3 reads CASSTTSTDTQYF. CDR3 DNA: TGTGCCAGTAGTACCACAAGCACAGATACGCAGTATTTT.

The chain uses TRBV12-5 and TRBJ2-1, with 7 bases fitting TRBD2. The CDR3 sequence is 18 residues long. The trim removed 2 bases at V and 5 bases at J, leaving 15 bases unmatched. Germline values: CDR1 LGHNT, CDR2 FRNRAP. The CDR3 region is CASGLTRGAGVPNNEQFF. The CDR3 nucleotides read TGTGCTAGTGGTTTGACCCGAGGGGCGGGGGTACCTAACAATGAGCAGTTCTTC.

Many counts were recorded for this clone. The rearrangement links TRBV30 to TRBJ2-2, with 11 bases lining up with TRBD2. Germline values: CDR1 GTSNPN, CDR2 SVGIG (reference sequence). J gave up 5 bases and V 5 bases, and 10 bases lay outside the gene matches. The CDR3 length is 16 residues. CDR3 DNA: TGTGCCTGGCTTGGACTAGCGGGTCGCGGGACCGGGGAGCTGTTTTTT. This encodes CAWLGLAGRGTGELFF.

The genes are TRBV2 and TRBJ1-2; maybe TRBD1 (6 bases). Germline V gene sequence: CDR1 SNHLY, CDR2 FYNNEI. V was trimmed by 6 bases and J by 4 bases, leaving 18 bases between them. The CDR3 sequence is 15 residues long. CDR3 amino acids: CASSPPGGAGYGYTF. CDR3 bases: TGTGCCAGCAGCCCTCCGGGGGGCGCGGGCTATGGCTACACCTTC.

The chain links TRBV9 to TRBJ2-1, with 9 bases matching TRBD1. The CDR3 is made up of 15 amino acids. CDR1 and CDR2 (germline): SGDLS, YYNGEE. V shed 0 bases and J 9 bases; nucleotides not matched to a gene: 7. DNA for the CDR3: TGTGCCAGCAGCGTAGTACAGGGGGCGAATTCTGAGCAGTTCTTC. Amino acid sequence: CASSVVQGANSEQFF.

This clone was counted once. The rearrangement uses TRBV6-2 or TRBV6-3 and TRBJ1-2; TRBD1 matches 9 bases. J gave up 8 bases and V 6 bases, and 16 bases lay outside the gene matches. The CDR3 is made up of 16 amino acids. Per the germline V gene, CDR1 is MNHEY and CDR2 is SVGEGT. CDR3 region: CASSSTPGQGFGGYTF. The CDR3 DNA follows: TGTGCCAGCAGCTCAACGCCGGGACAGGGTTTCGGGGGCTACACCTTC.

The rearrangement links TRBV20-1 to TRBJ1-2; D gene ambiguous. The length of the CDR3 is 11 residues. Germline V gene data show CDR1 as DFQATT and CDR2 as SNEGSKA (reference sequence). Trimming shortened V by 6 bases and J by 5 bases, and 10 bases separated the two germline ends. The CDR3 here is CSASRIYGYTF. The DNA of the CDR3 is TGCAGTGCCTCGCGCATATATGGCTACACCTTC.

The chain uses TRBV2 and TRBJ2-7, with D possibly being TRBD2 (5 bases). Trimming pared 8 bases from V and 2 bases from J, leaving 16 bases between. CDR1 and CDR2 (germline): SNHLY, FYNNEI. The CDR3 loop spans 14 amino acids. The CDR3 DNA is TGTGCCAGCCGGTGGGAGAAACTTGCCTACGAGCAGTACTTC. This gives the protein CASRWEKLAYEQYF.

As to this clone: The same CDR3 also results from other DNA sequences found in this sample. The chain links TRBV7-3 to TRBJ1-1, with a tentative D call TRBD1 (5 bases). Germline V CDR1 and CDR2: SGHTA, FQGTGA. Between the trimmed V and J ends, which lost 6 bases and 2 bases, there was a span of 16 bases. The CDR3 is made up of 15 amino acids. Here the CDR3 DNA reads TGTGCCAGCAGTCCCGGAGGGGCAGTTAACACTGAAGCTTTCTTT. Translation gives CASSPGGAVNTEAFF.

The CDR3 sequence is CASSMDRGGMNTEAFF. The CDR3 bases are TGTGCCAGTAGTATGGACAGGGGTGGAATGAACACTGAAGCTTTCTTT. This rearrangement joins TRBV19 to TRBJ1-1; 9 nucleotides agree with TRBD1. The CDR3 totals 16 residues. V dropped 3 bases and J dropped 0; count of bases not matched to a gene: 5. The V gene's germline CDR1 is LNHDA and CDR2 SQIVND (reference sequence). Using reference TRBV19 and TRBJ1-1 for the parts outside the CDR3, the full variable domain is DGGITQSPKYLFRKEGQNVTLSCEQNLNHDAMYWYRQDPGQGLRLIYYSQIVNDFQKGDIAEGYSVSREKKESFPLTVTSAQKNPTAFYLCASSMDRGGMNTEAFFGQGTRLTVV.

The gene calls are TRBV19 and TRBJ1-5, with TRBD1 matching over 8 bases. Germline lookup yields CDR1 LNHDA and CDR2 SQIVND (reference sequence). The trim removed 5 bases at V and 2 bases at J, leaving 11 bases unmatched. CDR3 size: 17 residues. In DNA form, the CDR3 reads TGTGCCAGTAGTTCTAATACCGGGACAGGCCGCAATCAGCCCCAGCATTTT. Its translation: CASSSNTGTGRNQPQHF.

This clone has just a few counts. The chain recombines TRBV7-2 with TRBJ1-4; tentatively, D is TRBD1 (6 bases). V was cut by 1 base and J by 4 bases, with 10 bases left in between. Germline V gene sequence: CDR1 SGHTA, CDR2 FQGNSA. This CDR3 comprises 15 residues. CDR3 loop: CASSLGTVYNEKLFF. CDR3 DNA: TGTGCCAGCAGCTTAGGGACAGTTTATAATGAAAAACTGTTTTTT.

The chain has TRBV7-2 and TRBJ2-2; TRBD1 might be the D (6 bases). The CDR3 has 17 residues. Germline CDR1 reads SGHTA; CDR2 reads FQGNSA. V was cut by 1 base and J by 4 bases, with 16 bases left in between. The CDR3 DNA reads as TGTGCCAGCAGCTTAGAATGGATACAGGGCGTCACCGGGGAGCTGTTTTTT. This encodes CASSLEWIQGVTGELFF.

Here the CDR3 DNA reads TGTGCCACCAGTGATTTGGCTAGCGGGGGCCCCACAGATACGCAGTATTTT. Its protein is CATSDLASGGPTDTQYF. The rearrangement links TRBV24-1 to TRBJ2-3; 10 bases are a match to TRBD2. The CDR3 is 17 amino acids. The ends lost 0 bases at V and 2 bases at J; junction bases unmatched: 4. The germline V gene encodes CDR1 KGHDR and CDR2 SFDVKD.

The chain links TRBV6-5 to TRBJ2-5, with a tentative D call TRBD1 (6 bases). Germline CDR1 MNHEY, CDR2 SVGAGI. V lost 4 bases, J lost 4 bases, and 16 bases lay in between. The CDR3 extends over 15 amino acids. CDR3 coding DNA: TGTGCCAGCAGTTTAGGGACATTCTTGGGAGAGACCCAGTACTTC. Encoded protein: CASSLGTFLGETQYF.